The T cell receptor beta chain described here comes from a study of blood T cell repertoires in COVID-19 (dated by TCRdb to about 2020). In the study overall: Collaborator samples came from the United States, Italy and Spain and covered acute and convalescent phases of COVID-19. The prospective study material was composed of cDNA or gDNA derived from T cells, B-cell-depleted T cells, or PBMCs. The dataset comprised deeply sampled blood TCRbeta repertoires from subjects exposed to, actively infected with, or recovered from COVID-19. The repertoires were released in a freely available public database meant as a resource for research on the immune response to SARS-CoV-2. Samples came from the ongoing ImmuneRACE study (first 160 participants) plus 1,254 subjects from 6 global collaborators. A de-identified subject ID, COVID-19 status, age in years and sex were almost always included in the sample metadata. Where available, HLA class I and class II types were obtained from metadata supplied by the sample provider rather than from assay-based typing.

The germline V gene yields SNHLY for CDR1 and FYNNEI for CDR2. V gives up 2 bases and J gives up 0 bases, and the segment between their germline ends measures 5 bases. Counted from cysteine to phenylalanine, this CDR3 has 14 amino acids. The CDR3 DNA has 42 bases and is translated from base 1. Broad study findings and their caveats: How much clinical and demographic metadata was included differed by source and by participant, and the metadata was provided uncurated.

The immunoSEQ Assay, a bias-controlled multiplex PCR, was used to amplify TCRbeta CDR3 regions from genomic DNA. In the paper's pipeline: The number of nucleated cells in each sample was estimated by amplification of reference gene primers within the assay. Sequence reads were collapsed and filtered to measure the absolute abundance of every unique TCRbeta CDR3 rearrangement. For each sample, productive Simpson clonality was calculated by taking the square root of Simpson's diversity index across productive rearrangements. TCRdb retrieved this table from immuneACCESS and kept in-frame rearrangements only. Not all clones are present; in checked studies, unresolved V genes account for under half, and no reason is known for the remainder. The V and J calls and clone size were taken over from that table, and D and trimming were inferred from the DNA. Across this sample there are approximately 91,000 clones, with about four fifths seen only once. The ten biggest clones cover around a fifth of the sample.

The collaborating institutions used their own protocols to collect whole blood in K2EDTA tubes. Collaborator samples were shipped for TCRbeta analysis as frozen whole blood, isolated PBMCs, or DNA extracted from either sample type. The sample holds a few counts of this clone. No antigen is known for it. No much larger clone is present one base from it, and per-base qualities are unavailable. Other DNA sequences in this sample translate to the same CDR3. The sequence joins TRBV2 to TRBJ1-3; the D gene cannot be named for sure. The receptor was derived from a human donor in a cohort sampled during active COVID-19. Input material: peripheral blood. The DNA reads TGTGCCAGCAGTGAACCGCGCTCTGGAAACACCATATATTTT. The resulting protein is CASSEPRSGNTIYF. With all but the CDR3 taken from the reference TRBV2 and TRBJ1-3 genes, the full variable domain is: EPEVTQTPSHQVTQMGQEVILRCVPISNHLYFYWYRQILGQKVEFLVSFYNNEISEKSEIFDDQFSVERPDGSNFTLKIRSTKLEDSAMYFCASSEPRSGNTIYFGEGSWLTVV.